These T cell receptor beta chains were read from a single sample in a study of identical twins. TCRdb passed the 5' RACE reads through MiXCR, listing each CDR3 protein once. The data contain 400,000 to 500,000 distinct CDR3 sequences, 18% of them singletons. Sequencing was performed on naive T cells sorted from blood. These receptors were obtained from a man in his fifties or sixties in good health. Each CDR3 is given with its conserved first and last residue. A D gene is named only where the DNA matches it firmly. Not all rows give a size; the values are once, few, many and, for expanded clones, a class.

CDR3 DNA	CDR3 protein	D gene	clone size	V gene	J gene
TGTGCCAGCAGTTTAGGCGAACCGACGCCCCAGCATTTT	CASSLGEPTPQHF	.	.	TRBV12-3/TRBV12-4	TRBJ1-5
TGTGCCAGCAGCCACGGCGTGAGCTCCTACAATGAGCAGTTCTTC	CASSHGVSSYNEQFF	.	many	TRBV27	TRBJ2-1
TGCAGTGCTAGGGGGGACAGGGGGTACGAGCAGTACTTC	CSARGDRGYEQYF	TRBD1	many	TRBV20-1	TRBJ2-7
TGTGCCAGCAGCTTAGTAGCAAATACGCAGTATTTT	CASSLVANTQYF	.	.	TRBV7-2	TRBJ2-3
TGTGCCAGCAGAACTTATCCAGGGGTGAGTGAGCAGTTCTTC	CASRTYPGVSEQFF	.	many	TRBV27	TRBJ2-1
TGTGCCAGCAGTTACTCGAATACAGGGGTCTACGAGCAGTACTTC	CASSYSNTGVYEQYF	TRBD1	few	TRBV6-5	TRBJ2-7
TGCAGTGCTAGCCAGCCGGCAGGGGGCGGCGAGCAGTACTTC	CSASQPAGGGEQYF	TRBD1	few	TRBV20-1	TRBJ2-7
TGTGCCAGCATGGAACTAACTAGCCCCACAGATACGCAGTATTTT	CASMELTSPTDTQYF	.	many	TRBV4-2	TRBJ2-3
TGTGCCAGCAGTTTAGCGGGACCCACGGGGCCAGTTGGGCGAGACAATGAGCAGTTCTTC	CASSLAGPTGPVGRDNEQFF	.	once	TRBV12-3/TRBV12-4	TRBJ2-1
TGTGCCAGCAGCCCCCAGTTACTAGCGGGAGGAACACGGGAGCAGTACTTC	CASSPQLLAGGTREQYF	TRBD2	many	TRBV7-2	TRBJ2-7
TGTGCCAGCAGCTTTAAGGGGGCCCAGTACTTC	CASSFKGAQYF	.	few	TRBV7-9	TRBJ2-5
TGTGCCAGCAGTGACGGGGGGGCTGGAAATGAGCAGTTCTTC	CASSDGGAGNEQFF	.	many	TRBV6-4	TRBJ2-1
TGTGCCAGCAGACCCGGACAGGGGGCAGTCGGGGAGCTGTTTTTT	CASRPGQGAVGELFF	TRBD1	.	TRBV6-2/TRBV6-3	TRBJ2-2
TGTGCCAGCAGCCTAGCGGGGTCATCTACCGAGCAGTACTTC	CASSLAGSSTEQYF	TRBD2	many	TRBV12-3/TRBV12-4	TRBJ2-7
TGTGCGACTAGATCCAATGAGCAGTTCTTC	CATRSNEQFF	.	many	TRBV10-3	TRBJ2-1
TGTGCCAGCAATCCCAGCGGTGTCACAGATACGCAGTATTTT	CASNPSGVTDTQYF	.	.	TRBV5-5	TRBJ2-3
TGTGCCAGCAGCACCTTGGCGGGGGGACTAGCCAAAAACATTCAGTACTTC	CASSTLAGGLAKNIQYF	TRBD2	few	TRBV12-3/TRBV12-4	TRBJ2-4
TGTGCCAGCAGTGGGACTAGCGCGGGTTGGGAGACCCAGTACTTC	CASSGTSAGWETQYF	TRBD2	few	TRBV12-3/TRBV12-4	TRBJ2-5
TGTGCCAGCAGTTTCGGGGGGCACGCCACTGAAGCTTTCTTT	CASSFGGHATEAFF	.	.	TRBV12-3/TRBV12-4	TRBJ1-1
TGCAGTGCTAGAGAAAGAGTTGGCTATAGCAATCAGCCCCAGCATTTT	CSARERVGYSNQPQHF	.	many	TRBV20-1	TRBJ1-5
TGCGCCAGCAGCTTGGCCTCGGGCCCCTACGAGCAGTACTTC	CASSLASGPYEQYF	.	few	TRBV5-1	TRBJ2-7
TGTGCCATCAGTGAGGCGGGGGGCGGAGAGACCCAGTACTTC	CAISEAGGGETQYF	TRBD2	few	TRBV10-3	TRBJ2-5
TGCAGTGCTAGAGATCCAGCGGCGAGCTCCTACGAGCAGTACTTC	CSARDPAASSYEQYF	.	.	TRBV20-1	TRBJ2-7
TGCGCCAGCAGCAAAGAGCGGGGTCAAGAGACCCAGTACTTC	CASSKERGQETQYF	TRBD2	many	TRBV5-1	TRBJ2-5
TGTGCCAGCAGCCACACGGCCTACGAGCAGTACTTC	CASSHTAYEQYF	.	.	TRBV12-3/TRBV12-4	TRBJ2-7
TGCAGTGCACCGACTAGCGGGAGGAGCAATGAGCAGTTCTTC	CSAPTSGRSNEQFF	TRBD2	few	TRBV20-1	TRBJ2-1
TGTGCCAGCAGCTCCGCCGGGGGTGGATCCTATGGCTACACCTTC	CASSSAGGGSYGYTF	.	.	TRBV5-4	TRBJ1-2